This T cell receptor (beta chain) stems from a study of radiation and T cells in renal cell carcinoma. V lost 4 bases to trimming and J lost 7 bases, with 17 bases between them. Per germline, CDR1 LGHNA and CDR2 YSLEER. The CDR3 runs to 16 residues. The assay was immunoSEQ multiplex PCR, and TCRdb's table has in-frame clones only and misses some. The sample has fewer than 80,000 clones, around 78% seen once. Study-wide points: From baseline, blood top tumor clonotypes peaked at 2 weeks post-radiation. Pretreatment tumor biopsies were lacking, so baseline clonotypes are unknown.

Time point denoted: blood 4 weeks post-SBRT, at nephrectomy. Described treatment: 15 Gy SBRT to primary tumor, nephrectomy 4 weeks later. Turning to this clone: The antigen is unknown.

The sequence was collected from a woman in her sixties or seventies with renal cell carcinoma. The J gene is TRBJ1-6, the V gene TRBV4-3; D perhaps matches TRBD1 (5 bases). The material was blood, obtained from a patient whose treatment included radiotherapy and nephrectomy. In DNA form, the CDR3 reads TGCGCCAGCAGCCGAGTCGTGGGGGGACCGAATTCACCCCTCCACTTT. Residues: CASSRVVGGPNSPLHF.